This T cell receptor beta chain was observed in a study of Graves' ophthalmopathy and Graves' hyperthyroidism. The germline V and J ends were trimmed by 3 bases and 8 bases, with 16 bases remaining between them. Germline CDR1 reads GTSNPN; CDR2 reads SVGIG (reference sequence). This CDR3 is 13 amino acids long. RNA transcripts served as template for amplifying TCR beta CDR3 sequences. HTBI primers primed a first-round RT-PCR, and a second-round multiplex PCR followed. TCRdb passed the multiplex PCR reads through MiXCR, listing each CDR3 protein once. The table has about 220,000 distinct CDR3 sequences, roughly a fifth seen once; the top ten hold around two fifths. Establishment of the diagnosis relied upon clinical symptoms, serum thyroxine, TRAb, thyroid ultrasound and orbital computed tomography. The sample holds many counts of this clonotype.

This receptor was obtained from a woman between 50 and 59 years old with Graves' ophthalmopathy. The sequenced sample consisted of peripheral blood. This chain connects TRBV30 to TRBJ1-2; tentative D call: TRBD1 (6 bases). CDR3 DNA: TGTGCCTGGAGGCCATGGGGGGCGCTCGGCTACACCTTC. Residues: CAWRPWGALGYTF.